This T cell receptor beta chain was captured in a study of a mutant IDH1 vaccine in newly diagnosed glioma. From germline, CDR1 is LNHDA and CDR2 SQIVND (reference sequence). This CDR3 is built from 13 residues. Trimming shortened V by 3 bases and J by 1 base, and 6 bases separated the two germline ends. Remarks on this clone: What it recognizes is unknown.

Study findings and constraints: Across multiple MHC alleles, 93.3% of patients had vaccine-induced responses.

Regarding time point: week 35, safety follow-up. Topical imiquimod was applied with each vaccine dose, which held 300 ug of mutant IDH1 20-mer peptide. Some clones are missing from TCRdb's copy, which holds only in-frame ones; the method was immunoSEQ multiplex PCR. Here the sample spans tens of thousands of clones, roughly 76% being singletons. This clonotype originated in a man in his forties with glioma. The source was PBMCs, collected from a glioma patient whose treatment included an IDH1 peptide vaccine. The chain links TRBV19 to TRBJ1-1; no clear D gene. CDR3 nucleotide sequence: TGTGCCAGTAGTATTGGGAGGAACACTGAAGCTTTCTTT. Translated, it gives CASSIGRNTEAFF.